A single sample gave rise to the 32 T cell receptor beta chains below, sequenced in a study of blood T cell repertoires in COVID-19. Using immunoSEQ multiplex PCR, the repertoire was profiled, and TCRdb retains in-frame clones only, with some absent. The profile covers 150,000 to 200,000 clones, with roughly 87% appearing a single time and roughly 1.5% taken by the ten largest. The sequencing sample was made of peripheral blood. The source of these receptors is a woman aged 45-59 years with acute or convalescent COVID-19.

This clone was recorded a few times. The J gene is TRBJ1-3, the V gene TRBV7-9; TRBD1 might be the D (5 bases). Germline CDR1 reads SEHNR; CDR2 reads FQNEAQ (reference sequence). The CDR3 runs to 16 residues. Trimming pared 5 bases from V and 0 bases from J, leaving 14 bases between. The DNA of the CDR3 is TGTGCCAGCAGCCCACAGGCTTCAAGCTCTGGAAACACCATATATTTT. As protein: CASSPQASSSGNTIYF.

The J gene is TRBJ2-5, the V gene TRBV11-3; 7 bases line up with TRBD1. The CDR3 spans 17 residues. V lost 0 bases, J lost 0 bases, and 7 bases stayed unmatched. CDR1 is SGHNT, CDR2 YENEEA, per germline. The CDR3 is CASSLDSGTVYQETQYF. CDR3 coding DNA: TGTGCCAGCAGCTTAGACTCCGGGACAGTTTACCAAGAGACCCAGTACTTC. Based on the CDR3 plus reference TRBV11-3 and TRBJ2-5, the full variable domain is EAGVVQSPRYKIIEKKQPVAFWCNPISGHNTLYWYLQNLGQGPELLIRYENEEAVDDSQLPKDRFSAERLKGVDSTLKIQPAELGDSAVYLCASSLDSGTVYQETQYFGPGTRLLVL.

The CDR3 nucleotides are TGTGCCACCAGTGAACTAGGACTTCCCGATACGCAGTATTTT. This encodes CATSELGLPDTQYF. The chain uses TRBV24-1 and TRBJ2-3; perhaps TRBD2 as D (5 bases). This CDR3 comprises 14 residues. V lost 4 bases and J lost 6, with 13 bases in between. The germline gives CDR1 KGHDR, CDR2 SFDVKD.

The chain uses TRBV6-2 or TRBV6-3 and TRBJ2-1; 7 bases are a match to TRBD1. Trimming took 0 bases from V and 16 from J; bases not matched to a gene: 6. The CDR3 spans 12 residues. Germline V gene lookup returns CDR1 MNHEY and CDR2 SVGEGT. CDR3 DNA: TGTGCCAGCAGTTACTCCGGGACAGAGCCCTTCTTC. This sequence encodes CASSYSGTEPFF.

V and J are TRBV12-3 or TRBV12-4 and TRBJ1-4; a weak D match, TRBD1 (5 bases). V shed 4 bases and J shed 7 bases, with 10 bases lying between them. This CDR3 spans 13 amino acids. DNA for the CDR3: TGTGCCAGCAGTTCCAGGGTTAGTGAAAAACTGTTTTTT. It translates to CASSSRVSEKLFF.

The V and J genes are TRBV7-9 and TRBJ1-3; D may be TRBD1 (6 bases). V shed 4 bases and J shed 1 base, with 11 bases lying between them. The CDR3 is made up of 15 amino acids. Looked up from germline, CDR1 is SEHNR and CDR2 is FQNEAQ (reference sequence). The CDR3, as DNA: TGTGCCAGCAGCTCGATGACAGGATCTGGAAACACCATATATTTT. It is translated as CASSSMTGSGNTIYF.

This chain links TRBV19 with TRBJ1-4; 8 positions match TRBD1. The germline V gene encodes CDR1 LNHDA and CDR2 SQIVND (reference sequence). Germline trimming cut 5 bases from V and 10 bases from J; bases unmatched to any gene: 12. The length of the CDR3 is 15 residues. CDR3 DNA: TGTGCCAGTAGTTTGTTGGACAGGGAGGTCGTAAAACTGTTTTTT. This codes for CASSLLDREVVKLFF.

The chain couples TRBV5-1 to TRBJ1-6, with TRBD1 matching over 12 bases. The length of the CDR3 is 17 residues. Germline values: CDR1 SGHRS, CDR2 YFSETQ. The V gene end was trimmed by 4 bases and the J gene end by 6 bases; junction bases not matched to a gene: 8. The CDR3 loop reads CASSVGQGARRNSPLHF. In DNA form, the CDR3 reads TGCGCCAGCAGCGTGGGACAGGGGGCAAGACGTAATTCACCCCTCCACTTT.

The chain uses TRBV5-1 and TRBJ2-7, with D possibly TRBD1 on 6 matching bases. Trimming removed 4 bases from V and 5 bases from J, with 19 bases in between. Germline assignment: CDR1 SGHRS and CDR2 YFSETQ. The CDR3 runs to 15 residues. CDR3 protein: CASSPPRGDKDEQYF. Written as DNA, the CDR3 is TGCGCCAGCAGCCCTCCCAGGGGCGATAAGGACGAGCAGTACTTC.

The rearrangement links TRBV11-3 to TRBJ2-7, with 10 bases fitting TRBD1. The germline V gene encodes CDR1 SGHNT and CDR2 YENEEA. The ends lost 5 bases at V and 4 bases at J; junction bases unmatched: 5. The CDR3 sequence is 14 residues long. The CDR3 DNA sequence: TGTGCCAGCAGCCGACAGGGGGCTCCATACGAGCAGTACTTC. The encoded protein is CASSRQGAPYEQYF.

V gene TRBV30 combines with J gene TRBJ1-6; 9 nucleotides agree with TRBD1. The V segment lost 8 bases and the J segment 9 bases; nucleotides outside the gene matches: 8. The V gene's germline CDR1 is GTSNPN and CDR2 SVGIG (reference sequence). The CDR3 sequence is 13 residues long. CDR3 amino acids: CAGEGTGSSPLHF. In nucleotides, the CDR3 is TGTGCCGGGGAGGGGACAGGGTCTTCACCCCTCCACTTT.

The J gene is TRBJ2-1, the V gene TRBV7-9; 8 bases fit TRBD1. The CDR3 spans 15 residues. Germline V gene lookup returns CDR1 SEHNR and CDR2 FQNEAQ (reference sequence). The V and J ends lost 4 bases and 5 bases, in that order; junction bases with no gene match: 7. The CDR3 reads CASSSTGAWDNEQFF. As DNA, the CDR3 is TGTGCCAGCAGCTCGACAGGGGCTTGGGACAATGAGCAGTTCTTC.

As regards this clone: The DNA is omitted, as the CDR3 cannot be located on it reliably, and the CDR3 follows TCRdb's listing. The CDR3 loop is CASSSSGGPDTQYF. This chain links TRBV6-5 with TRBJ2-3; TRBD2, the table's D call, was not compared with the DNA. The CDR3 numbers 14 amino acids, ends counted. From germline, CDR1 is MNHEY and CDR2 SVGAGI.

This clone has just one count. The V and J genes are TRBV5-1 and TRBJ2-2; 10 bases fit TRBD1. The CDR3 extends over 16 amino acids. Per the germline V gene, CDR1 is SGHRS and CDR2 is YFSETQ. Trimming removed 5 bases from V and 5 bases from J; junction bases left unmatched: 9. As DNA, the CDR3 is TGCGCCAGCAGTATTCCCGGGACAGGGGTAACCGGGGAGCTGTTTTTT. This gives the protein CASSIPGTGVTGELFF.

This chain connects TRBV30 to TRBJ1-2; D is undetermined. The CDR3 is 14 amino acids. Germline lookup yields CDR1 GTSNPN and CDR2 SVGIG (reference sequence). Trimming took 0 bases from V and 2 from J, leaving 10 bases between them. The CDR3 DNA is TGTGCCTGGAGTGTCCTTATCGGGAACTATGGCTACACCTTC. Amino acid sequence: CAWSVLIGNYGYTF.

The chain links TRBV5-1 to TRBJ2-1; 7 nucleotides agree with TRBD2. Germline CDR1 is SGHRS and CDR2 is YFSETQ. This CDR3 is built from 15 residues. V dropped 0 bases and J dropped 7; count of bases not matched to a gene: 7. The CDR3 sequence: CASSLVGLKNNEQFF. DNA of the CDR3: TGCGCCAGCAGCTTGGTGGGACTAAAGAATAATGAGCAGTTCTTC.

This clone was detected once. The CDR3 is CSVEDPQGRGTVEAFF. CDR3 coding DNA: TGCAGCGTTGAAGATCCTCAGGGCAGGGGAACGGTTGAAGCTTTCTTT. V gene TRBV29-1 combines with J gene TRBJ1-1; TRBD1 might be the D (6 bases). V lost 0 bases to trimming and J lost 7 bases, with 21 bases between them. The CDR3 runs to 16 residues. Germline-derived CDR1 and CDR2 are SQVTM and ANQGSEA.

CDR3 coding DNA: TGTGCCAGCAGGAGCCTAGGGGGCGACACCATATATTTT. Amino acid sequence: CASRSLGGDTIYF. The J gene is TRBJ1-3, the V gene TRBV6-5, with TRBD1 identical over 7 bases. The CDR3 is made up of 13 amino acids. Germline V gene data show CDR1 as MNHEY and CDR2 as SVGAGI. V lost 6 bases to trimming and J lost 8 bases; unmatched junction nucleotides: 7.

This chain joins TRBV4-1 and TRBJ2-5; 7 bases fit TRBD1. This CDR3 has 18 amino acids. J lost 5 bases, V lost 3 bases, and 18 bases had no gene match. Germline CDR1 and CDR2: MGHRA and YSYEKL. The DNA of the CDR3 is TGCGCCAGCAGCCAGGAACCCCCTCGACAGGGCGGTCGTGAGACCCAGTACTTC. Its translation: CASSQEPPRQGGRETQYF.

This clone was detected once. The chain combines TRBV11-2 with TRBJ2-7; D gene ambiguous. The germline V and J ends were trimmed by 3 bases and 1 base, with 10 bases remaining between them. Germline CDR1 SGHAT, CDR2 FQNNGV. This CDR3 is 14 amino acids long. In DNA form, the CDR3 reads TGTGCCAGCAGCTTGGGCGCTACTTCCTACGAGCAGTACTTC. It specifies CASSLGATSYEQYF.

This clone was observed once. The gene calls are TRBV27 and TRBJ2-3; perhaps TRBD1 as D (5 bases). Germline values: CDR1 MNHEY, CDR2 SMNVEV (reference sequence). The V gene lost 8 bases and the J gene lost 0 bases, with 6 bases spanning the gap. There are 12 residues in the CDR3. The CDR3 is CASAGSTDTQYF. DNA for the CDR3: TGTGCCAGCGCAGGGAGCACAGATACGCAGTATTTT.

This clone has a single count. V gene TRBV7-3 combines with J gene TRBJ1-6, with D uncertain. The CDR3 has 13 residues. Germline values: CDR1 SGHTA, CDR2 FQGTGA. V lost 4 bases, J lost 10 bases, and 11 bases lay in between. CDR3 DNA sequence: TGTGCCAGCAGCTACTCTGAGGGCTCACCCCTCCACTTT. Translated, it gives CASSYSEGSPLHF.

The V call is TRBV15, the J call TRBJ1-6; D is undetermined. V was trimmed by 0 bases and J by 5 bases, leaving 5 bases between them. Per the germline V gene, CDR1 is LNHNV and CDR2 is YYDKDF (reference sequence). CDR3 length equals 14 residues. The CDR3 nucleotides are TGTGCCACCAGCAGAGACAGAAATAATTCACCCCTCCACTTT. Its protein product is CATSRDRNNSPLHF.

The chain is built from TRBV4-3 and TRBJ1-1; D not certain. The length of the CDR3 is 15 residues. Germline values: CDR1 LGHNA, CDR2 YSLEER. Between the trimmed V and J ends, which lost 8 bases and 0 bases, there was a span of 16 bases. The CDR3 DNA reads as TGCGCCAGCTCCCCCGGGAGGGAGGTGAACACTGAAGCTTTCTTT. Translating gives CASSPGREVNTEAFF.

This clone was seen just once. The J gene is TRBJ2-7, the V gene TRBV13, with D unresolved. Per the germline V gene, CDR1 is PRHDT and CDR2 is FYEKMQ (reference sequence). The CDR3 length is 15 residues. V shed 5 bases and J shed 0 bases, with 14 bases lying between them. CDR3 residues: CASSPLSRLSYEQYF. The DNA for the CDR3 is TGTGCCAGCAGCCCCCTCAGCAGGCTCTCCTACGAGCAGTACTTC.

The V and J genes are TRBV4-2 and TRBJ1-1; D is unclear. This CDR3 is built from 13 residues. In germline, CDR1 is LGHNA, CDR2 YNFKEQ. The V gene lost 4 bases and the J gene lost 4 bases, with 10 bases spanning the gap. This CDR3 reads CASSLDRSTEAFF. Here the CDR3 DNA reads TGTGCCAGCAGCCTGGATAGGAGCACTGAAGCTTTCTTT.

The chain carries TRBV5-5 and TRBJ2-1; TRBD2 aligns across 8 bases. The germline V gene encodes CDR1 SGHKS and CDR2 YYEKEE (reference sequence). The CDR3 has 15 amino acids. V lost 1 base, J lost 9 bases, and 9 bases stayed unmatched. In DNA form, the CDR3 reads TGTGCCAGCAGCTTGAATAGCGGGGTGACTGTTGAGCAGTTCTTC. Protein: CASSLNSGVTVEQFF. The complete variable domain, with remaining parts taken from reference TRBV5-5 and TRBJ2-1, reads DAGVTQSPTHLIKTRGQQVTLRCSPISGHKSVSWYQQVLGQGPQFIFQYYEKEERGRGNFPDRFSARQFPNYSSELNVNALLLGDSALYLCASSLNSGVTVEQFFGPGTRLTVL.

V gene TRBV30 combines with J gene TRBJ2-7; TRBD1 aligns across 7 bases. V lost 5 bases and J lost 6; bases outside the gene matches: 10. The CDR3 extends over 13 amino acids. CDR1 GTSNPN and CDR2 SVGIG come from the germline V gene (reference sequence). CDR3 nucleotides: TGTGCCTGGGCAGGACAGGTCGAGGCCGAGCAGTACTTC. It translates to CAWAGQVEAEQYF.

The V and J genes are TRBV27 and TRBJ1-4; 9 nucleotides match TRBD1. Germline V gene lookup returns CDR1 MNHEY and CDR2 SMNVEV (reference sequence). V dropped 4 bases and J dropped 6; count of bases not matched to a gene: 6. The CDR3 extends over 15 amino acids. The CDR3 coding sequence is TGTGCCAGCAGTTCCGGGACAGGGACGGATGAAAAACTGTTTTTT. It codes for CASSSGTGTDEKLFF.

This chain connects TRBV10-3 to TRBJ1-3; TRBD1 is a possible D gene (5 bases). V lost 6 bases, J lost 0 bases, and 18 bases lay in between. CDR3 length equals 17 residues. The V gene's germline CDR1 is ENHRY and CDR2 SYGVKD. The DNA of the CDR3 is TGTGCCATCAGCCGAACACCCAGGGTAGACTCTGGAAACACCATATATTTT. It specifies CAISRTPRVDSGNTIYF.

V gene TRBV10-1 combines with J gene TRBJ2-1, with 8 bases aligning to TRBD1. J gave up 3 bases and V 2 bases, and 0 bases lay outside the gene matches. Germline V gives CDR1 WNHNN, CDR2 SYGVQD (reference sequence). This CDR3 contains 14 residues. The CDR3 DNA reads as TGCGCCAGCAGTGAGGGACAGGGCTACAATGAGCAGTTCTTC. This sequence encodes CASSEGQGYNEQFF.

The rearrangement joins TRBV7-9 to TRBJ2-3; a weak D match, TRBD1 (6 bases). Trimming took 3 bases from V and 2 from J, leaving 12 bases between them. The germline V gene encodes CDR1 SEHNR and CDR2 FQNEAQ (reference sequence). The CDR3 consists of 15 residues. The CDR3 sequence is CASSFSGQLTDTQYF. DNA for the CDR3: TGTGCCAGCAGCTTCTCGGGACAACTCACAGATACGCAGTATTTT.